Presented here are 21 T cell receptor beta chains from one specimen sequenced in a study of blood T cell repertoires in COVID-19 (dated by TCRdb to 2019 to 2021). Receptor amplification or capture employed the immunoSEQ multiplex PCR assay. Not all clones reach the TCRdb copy of this immuneACCESS table, which keeps in-frame sequences only. Checked studies attribute under half of the gap to unresolved V genes and leave the rest unexplained. The table for this sample lists around 180,000 clones; about 86% of them were counted only once. The ten largest account for less than 25% of the sample. Sequenced: peripheral blood. The source is a man between 65 and 80 years old with active or convalescent COVID-19.

The chain recombines TRBV9 with TRBJ2-2, with D hard to call. Trimming left V 2 bases short and J 1 base short, with 6 bases between. CDR3 size: 14 residues. Germline V lookup: CDR1 SGDLS, CDR2 YYNGEE. The CDR3 DNA reads as TGTGCCAGCAGCGTTCGGTGGAACACCGGGGAGCTGTTTTTT. Its translation is CASSVRWNTGELFF.

The chain carries TRBV5-6 and TRBJ1-4, with TRBD1 identical over 7 bases. This CDR3 is built from 15 residues. The germline V gene encodes CDR1 SGHDT and CDR2 YYEEEE. V trimming: 4 bases; J trimming: 3 bases; junction bases outside the gene matches: 6. The CDR3 sequence is CASSTRQGSNEKLFF. CDR3 in DNA: TGTGCCAGCAGCACCAGACAGGGTTCTAATGAAAAACTGTTTTTT. The complete variable domain, with remaining parts taken from reference TRBV5-6 and TRBJ1-4, reads DAGVTQSPTHLIKTRGQQVTLRCSPKSGHDTVSWYQQALGQGPQFIFQYYEEEERQRGNFPDRFSGHQFPNYSSELNVNALLLGDSALYLCASSTRQGSNEKLFFGSGTQLSVL.

The chain employs TRBV9 and TRBJ1-6; D uncertain. Trimming cost V 3 bases and J 9 bases, with 16 bases left between them. The germline gives CDR1 SGDLS, CDR2 YYNGEE. This CDR3 comprises 15 residues. This CDR3 is CASSAQEGTASPLHF. The CDR3 DNA reads TGTGCCAGCAGCGCCCAGGAGGGAACGGCTTCACCCCTCCACTTT.

In this sample, this clone turned up once. CDR3 amino acids: CASSLGSSGWQETQYF. In nucleotides, the CDR3 is TGCGCCAGCAGCTTGGGGTCTAGCGGGTGGCAAGAGACCCAGTACTTC. This chain uses TRBV5-1 with TRBJ2-5; 8 bases are shared with TRBD2. The CDR3 is 16 amino acids. Looked up from germline, CDR1 is SGHRS and CDR2 is YFSETQ. V lost 0 bases and J lost 2; bases outside the gene matches: 6. The whole variable domain, filled in from reference TRBV5-1 and TRBJ2-5, reads KAGVTQTPRYLIKTRGQQVTLSCSPISGHRSVSWYQQTPGQGLQFLFEYFSETQRNKGNFPGRFSGRQFSNSRSEMNVSTLELGDSALYLCASSLGSSGWQETQYFGPGTRLLVL.

This clone was found once. This chain uses TRBV29-1 with TRBJ2-5, with D uncertain. This CDR3 spans 10 amino acids. Trimming shortened V by 7 bases and J by 3 bases, and 6 bases separated the two germline ends. CDR1 and CDR2 from the germline V gene are SQVTM and ANQGSEA. The CDR3 protein is CSASEETQYF. The CDR3 bases are TGCAGCGCATCAGAAGAGACCCAGTACTTC.

J is TRBJ2-7 and V is TRBV20-1; D is unresolved. Germline V lookup: CDR1 DFQATT, CDR2 SNEGSKA (reference sequence). V was trimmed by 3 bases and J by 4 bases, leaving 16 bases between them. The CDR3 covers 14 residues. The CDR3 nucleotides are TGCAGTGCTAGTTCACAGAAGTCTTTTTACGAGCAGTACTTC. Translating gives CSASSQKSFYEQYF.

The chain couples TRBV5-5 to TRBJ2-7, with D possibly matching TRBD2 (6 bases). In germline, CDR1 is SGHKS, CDR2 YYEKEE (reference sequence). The CDR3 covers 14 residues. V was clipped by 4 bases and J by 1 base, with 12 bases between them. The CDR3 DNA is TGTGCCAGCAGCGTTAATAGCGGTTCCTACGAGCAGTACTTC. Amino acids: CASSVNSGSYEQYF.

This chain uses TRBV27 with TRBJ2-1, with D possibly matching TRBD2 (5 bases). From germline, CDR1 is MNHEY and CDR2 SMNVEV (reference sequence). The V gene lost 6 bases and the J gene lost 9 bases, with 15 bases spanning the gap. The CDR3 covers 13 residues. The CDR3 loop is CASRPLVRGEQFF. In DNA, the CDR3 is TGTGCCAGCAGGCCTTTAGTCCGGGGTGAGCAGTTCTTC.

J is TRBJ2-7 and V is TRBV24-1; 11 bases match TRBD2. This CDR3 region has 16 residues. The V gene's germline CDR1 is KGHDR and CDR2 SFDVKD. J gave up 4 bases and V 4 bases, and 8 bases lay outside the gene matches. The CDR3 is CATSESTSGRVYEQYF. CDR3 sequence (DNA): TGTGCCACCAGTGAGTCCACTAGCGGGAGAGTTTACGAGCAGTACTTC.

This clone was observed a single time. This chain uses TRBV5-4 with TRBJ2-5, with TRBD2 matching over 13 bases. Trimming removed 4 bases from V and 9 bases from J; junction bases left unmatched: 12. The length of the CDR3 is 16 residues. Germline loops: CDR1 SGHNT, CDR2 YYREEE (reference sequence). The DNA of the CDR3 is TGTGCCAGCAGCCCGGGAGGGACTAGCGGGACCAGGGCCCAGTACTTC. Its protein is CASSPGGTSGTRAQYF.

CDR3 residues: CASSYRSGNQPQHF. CDR3 in DNA: TGTGCCAGCAGTTACCGCTCGGGCAATCAGCCCCAGCATTTT. The chain links TRBV6-5 to TRBJ1-5; D unclear. Germline-derived CDR1 and CDR2 are MNHEY and SVGAGI. The CDR3 runs to 14 residues. V lost 2 bases and J lost 2, with 7 bases in between.

CDR3 sequence: CIGQANEKLFF. CDR3 DNA sequence: TGCATTGGACAGGCCAATGAAAAACTGTTTTTT. This chain uses TRBV20-1 with TRBJ1-4, with 7 bases identical to TRBD1. CDR1 is DFQATT and CDR2 is SNEGSKA in the germline V gene (reference sequence). This CDR3 comprises 11 residues.

This chain connects TRBV7-2 to TRBJ2-7; 9 bases are a match to TRBD1. The V and J ends lost 0 bases and 3 bases, in that order; junction bases with no gene match: 3. The length of the CDR3 is 15 residues. Germline loops: CDR1 SGHTA, CDR2 FQGNSA. In nucleotides, the CDR3 is TGTGCCAGCAGCTTAGCGGGACAGGGAGGCTACGAGCAGTACTTC. Encoded protein: CASSLAGQGGYEQYF.

The rearrangement uses TRBV2 and TRBJ2-1, with a possible D match to TRBD2 (5 bases). Looked up from germline, CDR1 is SNHLY and CDR2 is FYNNEI. Trimming left V 5 bases short and J 7 bases short, with 15 bases between. The CDR3 is 14 residues long. The DNA for the CDR3 is TGTGCCAGCAGTTCTAGGACTCTTTTTAATGAGCAGTTCTTC. This sequence encodes CASSSRTLFNEQFF.

The gene calls are TRBV19 and TRBJ2-7, with TRBD1 matching 8 bases. The trim removed 5 bases at V and 3 bases at J, leaving 6 bases unmatched. The CDR3 has 14 amino acids. Germline V gene lookup returns CDR1 LNHDA and CDR2 SQIVND (reference sequence). CDR3 residues: CASSDRGSLYEQYF. The CDR3 bases are TGTGCCAGTAGTGACAGGGGAAGCCTCTACGAGCAGTACTTC.

The chain joins TRBV18 to TRBJ1-1; D gene ambiguous. The V end was cut by 7 bases, the J end by 0 bases, with 24 bases between. CDR1 is KGHSH, CDR2 LQKENI, per germline. CDR3 size: 18 residues. The CDR3 DNA is TGTGCCAGCTTAAAAGGCGGTCAGCTATCCCCCATGAACACTGAAGCTTTCTTT. Translated: CASLKGGQLSPMNTEAFF. The complete variable domain, with remaining parts taken from reference TRBV18 and TRBJ1-1, reads NAGVMQNPRHLVRRRGQEARLRCSPMKGHSHVYWYRQLPEEGLKFMVYLQKENIIDESGMPKERFSAEFPKEGPSILRIQQVVRGDSAAYFCASLKGGQLSPMNTEAFFGQGTRLTVV.

This chain joins TRBV5-1 and TRBJ1-4; TRBD1 matches 7 bases. The ends lost 4 bases at V and 4 bases at J; junction bases unmatched: 7. There are 15 residues in the CDR3. Germline V gene data show CDR1 as SGHRS and CDR2 as YFSETQ. The chain's CDR3 is CASSRDSQSNEKLFF. As DNA, the CDR3 is TGCGCCAGCAGCCGGGACAGCCAAAGTAATGAAAAACTGTTTTTT.

The gene calls are TRBV11-3 and TRBJ2-2; the match to TRBD1 covers 7 bases. Germline lookup yields CDR1 SGHNT and CDR2 YENEEA. CDR3 length equals 14 residues. V was pared by 6 bases and J by 9 bases, with 10 bases of the junction left unmatched. DNA of the CDR3: TGTGCCAGCAGACCCTCGGACAGGCCGAGGGAGCTGTTTTTT. It translates to CASRPSDRPRELFF.

This chain links TRBV7-8 with TRBJ2-2, with 10 positions matching TRBD2. In germline, CDR1 is SGHVS, CDR2 FQNEAQ. V trimming: 3 bases; J trimming: 4 bases; junction bases outside the gene matches: 5. This CDR3 has 16 residues. CDR3 sequence (DNA): TGTGCCAGCAGCTTCTCTAGCGGGAGAAGCACCGGGGAGCTGTTTTTT. This gives the protein CASSFSSGRSTGELFF.

V gene TRBV5-4 combines with J gene TRBJ2-3; 9 positions match TRBD2. J gave up 2 bases and V 1 base, and 17 bases lay outside the gene matches. The germline V gene encodes CDR1 SGHNT and CDR2 YYREEE (reference sequence). The CDR3 extends over 20 amino acids. CDR3 protein: CASSLIPGGSGGTFTDTQYF. As DNA, the CDR3 is TGTGCCAGCAGCTTGATCCCCGGGGGTAGCGGGGGCACCTTCACAGATACGCAGTATTTT.

The chain couples TRBV27 to TRBJ2-1; TRBD1 matches 7 bases. The V gene end was trimmed by 5 bases and the J gene end by 12 bases; junction bases not matched to a gene: 4. The CDR3 spans 11 residues. Germline V gene sequence: CDR1 MNHEY, CDR2 SMNVEV (reference sequence). The CDR3, as DNA: TGTGCCAGCAGTAGACAGGGTGCGCAGTTCTTC. Amino acid sequence: CASSRQGAQFF.